This TCR beta chain was documented in a study of OX40 agonist ivuxolimab in advanced cancers. Across the study: At just under 85% male, the cohort had a mean age of approximately 60 years, ranging from about 20 to 79.

General study points: In the 0.1-3.0 mg/kg groups, partial responders showed among the lowest expansion. Antigen specificity was not determined for the expanded peripheral T cells.

A word on this clone: The antigen remains unidentified.

Here immunoSEQ multiplex PCR was the method, and the copy in TCRdb shows in-frame clones only, minus some. This table holds tens of thousands of clones, 80% to 90% found once. Germline assignment: CDR1 SGHVS and CDR2 FNYEAQ. The CDR3 contains 16 residues. Trimming cost V 1 base and J 3 bases; bases outside gene matches: 7. Sample: CD4+ or CD8+ T cells sorted from blood, taken in a trial of the OX40 agonist ivuxolimab. The chain couples TRBV7-6 to TRBJ2-7; TRBD1 matches at 9 bases. The source is an adult with an advanced solid tumor such as melanoma, head and neck, liver or kidney cancer. In DNA form, the CDR3 reads TGTGCCAGCAGCTTAGTGGGTTCGGGACAGGGCTACGAGCAGTACTTC. Translating gives CASSLVGSGQGYEQYF.